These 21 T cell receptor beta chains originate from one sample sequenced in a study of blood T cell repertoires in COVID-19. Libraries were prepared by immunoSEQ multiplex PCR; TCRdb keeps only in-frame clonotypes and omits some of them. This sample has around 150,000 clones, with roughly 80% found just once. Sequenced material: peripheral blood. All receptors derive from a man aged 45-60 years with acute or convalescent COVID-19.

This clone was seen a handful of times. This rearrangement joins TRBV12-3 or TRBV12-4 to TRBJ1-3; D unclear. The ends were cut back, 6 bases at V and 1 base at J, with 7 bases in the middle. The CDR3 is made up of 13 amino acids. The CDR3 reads CASSPTSGNTIYF. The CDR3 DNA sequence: TGTGCCAGCAGCCCAACATCTGGAAACACCATATATTTT.

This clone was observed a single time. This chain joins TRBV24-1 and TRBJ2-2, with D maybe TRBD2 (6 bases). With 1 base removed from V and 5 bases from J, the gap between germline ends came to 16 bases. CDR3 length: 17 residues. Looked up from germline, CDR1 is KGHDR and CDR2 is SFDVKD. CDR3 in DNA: TGTGCCACCAGTGATTTTTTCGGGAGAGGAGGTACCGGGGAGCTGTTTTTT. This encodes CATSDFFGRGGTGELFF.

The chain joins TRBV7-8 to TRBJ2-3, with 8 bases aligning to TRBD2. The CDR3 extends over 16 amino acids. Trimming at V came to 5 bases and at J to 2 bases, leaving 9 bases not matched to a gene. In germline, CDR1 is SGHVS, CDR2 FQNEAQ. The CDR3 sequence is CASSPPGGRSTDTQYF. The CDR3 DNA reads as TGTGCCAGCAGCCCCCCGGGGGGGCGGTCCACAGATACGCAGTATTTT.

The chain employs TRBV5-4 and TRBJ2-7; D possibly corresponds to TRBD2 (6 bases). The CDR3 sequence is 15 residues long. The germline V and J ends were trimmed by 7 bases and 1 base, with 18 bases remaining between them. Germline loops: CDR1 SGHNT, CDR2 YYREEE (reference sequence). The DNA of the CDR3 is TGTGCCAGCTCACAGGCGGGAAGAAATTCCTACGAGCAGTACGTC. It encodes CASSQAGRNSYEQYV.

CDR3 protein: CASSSQGGEETQYF. CDR3 DNA sequence: TGTGCCAGCAGCTCACAGGGTGGGGAAGAGACCCAGTACTTC. The V call is TRBV7-2, the J call TRBJ2-5; TRBD1 is a possible D gene (6 bases). Germline CDR1 SGHTA, CDR2 FQGNSA. V was shortened by 4 bases and J by 3 bases, with 12 bases between the two germline ends. The CDR3 totals 14 residues.

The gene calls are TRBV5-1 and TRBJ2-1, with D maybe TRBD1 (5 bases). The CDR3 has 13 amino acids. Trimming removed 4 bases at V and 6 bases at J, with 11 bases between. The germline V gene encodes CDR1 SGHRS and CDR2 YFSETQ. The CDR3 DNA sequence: TGCGCCAGCAGCAGACAGTTAACCAATGAGCAGTTCTTC. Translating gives CASSRQLTNEQFF. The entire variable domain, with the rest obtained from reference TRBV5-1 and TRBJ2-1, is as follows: KAGVTQTPRYLIKTRGQQVTLSCSPISGHRSVSWYQQTPGQGLQFLFEYFSETQRNKGNFPGRFSGRQFSNSRSEMNVSTLELGDSALYLCASSRQLTNEQFFGPGTRLTVL.

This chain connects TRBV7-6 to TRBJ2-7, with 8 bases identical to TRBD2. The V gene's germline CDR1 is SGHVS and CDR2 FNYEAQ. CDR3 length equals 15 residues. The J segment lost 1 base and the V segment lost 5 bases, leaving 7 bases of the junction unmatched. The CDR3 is CASSTSGGLSYEQYF. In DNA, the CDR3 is TGTGCCAGCAGCACCAGCGGGGGTCTATCCTACGAGCAGTACTTC. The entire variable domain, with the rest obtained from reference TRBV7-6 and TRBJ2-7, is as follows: GAGVSQSPRYKVTKRGQDVALRCDPISGHVSLYWYRQALGQGPEFLTYFNYEAQQDKSGLPNDRFSAERPEGSISTLTIQRTEQRDSAMYRCASSTSGGLSYEQYFGPGTRLTVT.

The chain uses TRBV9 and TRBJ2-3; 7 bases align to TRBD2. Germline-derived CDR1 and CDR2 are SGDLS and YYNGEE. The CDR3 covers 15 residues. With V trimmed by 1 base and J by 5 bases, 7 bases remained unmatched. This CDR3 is CASSVRGDGGDTQYF. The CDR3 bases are TGTGCCAGCAGCGTACGGGGGGACGGTGGAGATACGCAGTATTTT.

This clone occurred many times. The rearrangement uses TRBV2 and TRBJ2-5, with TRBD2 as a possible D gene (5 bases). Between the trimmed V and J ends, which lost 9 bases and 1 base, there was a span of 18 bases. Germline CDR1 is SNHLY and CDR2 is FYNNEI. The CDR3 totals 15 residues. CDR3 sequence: CASNTPRVAQETQYF. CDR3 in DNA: TGTGCCAGTAACACACCGAGGGTTGCCCAAGAGACCCAGTACTTC.

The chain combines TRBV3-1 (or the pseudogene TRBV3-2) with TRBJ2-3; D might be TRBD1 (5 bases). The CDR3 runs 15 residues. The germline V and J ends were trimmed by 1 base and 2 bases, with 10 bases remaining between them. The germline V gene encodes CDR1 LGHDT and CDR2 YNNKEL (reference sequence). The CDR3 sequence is CASSQVDTATDTQYF. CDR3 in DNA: TGTGCCAGCAGCCAAGTGGACACCGCCACAGATACGCAGTATTTT.

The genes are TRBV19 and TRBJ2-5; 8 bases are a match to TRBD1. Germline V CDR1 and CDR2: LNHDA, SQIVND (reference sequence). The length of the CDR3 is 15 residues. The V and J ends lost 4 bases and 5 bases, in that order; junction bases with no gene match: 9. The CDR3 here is CASSTGAGGDETQYF. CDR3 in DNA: TGTGCCAGTAGTACCGGGGCAGGGGGCGACGAGACCCAGTACTTC.

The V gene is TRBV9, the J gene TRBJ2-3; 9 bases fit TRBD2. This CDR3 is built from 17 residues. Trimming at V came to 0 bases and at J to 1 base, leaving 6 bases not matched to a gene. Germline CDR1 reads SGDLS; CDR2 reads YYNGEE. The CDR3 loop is CASSVGVAGAGTDTQYF. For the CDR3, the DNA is TGTGCCAGCAGCGTAGGTGTAGCGGGGGCTGGCACAGATACGCAGTATTTT. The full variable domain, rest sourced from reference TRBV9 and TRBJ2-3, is DSGVTQTPKHLITATGQRVTLRCSPRSGDLSVYWYQQSLDQGLQFLIQYYNGEERAKGNILERFSAQQFPDLHSELNLSSLELGDSALYFCASSVGVAGAGTDTQYFGPGTRLTVL.

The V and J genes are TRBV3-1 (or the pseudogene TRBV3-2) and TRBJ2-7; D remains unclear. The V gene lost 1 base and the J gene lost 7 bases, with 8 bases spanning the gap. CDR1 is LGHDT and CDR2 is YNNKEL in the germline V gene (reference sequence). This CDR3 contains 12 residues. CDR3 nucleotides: TGTGCCAGCAGCCAAGCCGCTAGAGAGCAGTACGTC. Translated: CASSQAAREQYV.

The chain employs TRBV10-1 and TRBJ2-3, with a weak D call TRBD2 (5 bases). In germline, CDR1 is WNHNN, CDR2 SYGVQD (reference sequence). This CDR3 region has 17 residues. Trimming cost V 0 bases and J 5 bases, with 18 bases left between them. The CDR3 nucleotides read TGCGCCAGCAGTGAGTCCATGGGAAGCGGCGGCAAAGATACGCAGTATTTT. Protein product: CASSESMGSGGKDTQYF.

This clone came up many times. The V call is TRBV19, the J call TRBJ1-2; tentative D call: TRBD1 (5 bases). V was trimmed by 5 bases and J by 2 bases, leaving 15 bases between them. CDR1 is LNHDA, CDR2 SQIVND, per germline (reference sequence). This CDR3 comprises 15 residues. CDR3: CASSSLGGKNYGYTF. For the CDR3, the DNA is TGTGCCAGTAGTTCCCTCGGGGGGAAGAACTATGGCTACACCTTC.

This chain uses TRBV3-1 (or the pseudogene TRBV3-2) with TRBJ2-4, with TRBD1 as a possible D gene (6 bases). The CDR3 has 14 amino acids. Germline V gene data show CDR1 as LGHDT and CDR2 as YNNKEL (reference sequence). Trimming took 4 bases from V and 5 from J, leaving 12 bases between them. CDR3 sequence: CASSRTAGENIQYF. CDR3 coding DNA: TGTGCCAGCAGCCGAACAGCAGGGGAAAACATTCAGTACTTC.

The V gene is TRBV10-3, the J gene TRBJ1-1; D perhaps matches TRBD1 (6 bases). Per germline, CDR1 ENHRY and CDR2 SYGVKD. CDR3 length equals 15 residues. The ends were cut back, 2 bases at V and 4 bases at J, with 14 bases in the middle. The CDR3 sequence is CAISELNRAGTEAFF. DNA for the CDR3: TGTGCCATCAGTGAGCTTAACAGGGCTGGCACTGAAGCTTTCTTT.

The CDR3 spells CASSGIAGTRYNEQFF. DNA of the CDR3: TGTGCCAGCAGCGGAATAGCGGGGACACGGTACAATGAGCAGTTCTTC. The chain combines TRBV9 with TRBJ2-1; the match to TRBD2 covers 8 bases. The germline gives CDR1 SGDLS, CDR2 YYNGEE. CDR3 size: 16 residues. The ends lost 3 bases at V and 4 bases at J; junction bases unmatched: 9.

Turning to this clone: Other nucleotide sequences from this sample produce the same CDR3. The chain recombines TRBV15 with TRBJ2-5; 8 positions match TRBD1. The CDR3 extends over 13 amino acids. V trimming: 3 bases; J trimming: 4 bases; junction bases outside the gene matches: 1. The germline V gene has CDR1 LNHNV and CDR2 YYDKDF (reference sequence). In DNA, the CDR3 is TGTGCCACCAGCAGGGACAGGGTAGAGACCCAGTACTTC. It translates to CATSRDRVETQYF.

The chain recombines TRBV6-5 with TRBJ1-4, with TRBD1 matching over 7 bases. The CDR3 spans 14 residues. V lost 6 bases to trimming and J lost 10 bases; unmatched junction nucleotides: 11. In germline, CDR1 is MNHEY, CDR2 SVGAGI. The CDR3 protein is CASRPTGVGGKLFF. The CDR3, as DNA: TGTGCCAGCAGGCCCACAGGGGTTGGAGGAAAACTGTTTTTT.

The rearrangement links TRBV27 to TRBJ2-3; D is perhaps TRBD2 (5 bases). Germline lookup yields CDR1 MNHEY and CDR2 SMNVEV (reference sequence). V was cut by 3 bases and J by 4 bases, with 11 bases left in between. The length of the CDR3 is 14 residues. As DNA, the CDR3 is TGTGCCAGCAGTTTGGAGGCAGGCGCAGATACGCAGTATTTT. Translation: CASSLEAGADTQYF.